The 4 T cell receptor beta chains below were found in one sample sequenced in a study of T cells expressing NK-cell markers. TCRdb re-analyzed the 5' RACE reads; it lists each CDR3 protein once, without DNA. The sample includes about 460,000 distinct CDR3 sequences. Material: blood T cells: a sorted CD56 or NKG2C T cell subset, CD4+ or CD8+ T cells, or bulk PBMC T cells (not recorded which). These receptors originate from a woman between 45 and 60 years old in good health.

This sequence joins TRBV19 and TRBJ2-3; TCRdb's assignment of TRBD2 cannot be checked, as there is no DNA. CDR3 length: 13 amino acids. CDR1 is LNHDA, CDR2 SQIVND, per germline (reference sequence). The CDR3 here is CASSIRGTYTQYF.

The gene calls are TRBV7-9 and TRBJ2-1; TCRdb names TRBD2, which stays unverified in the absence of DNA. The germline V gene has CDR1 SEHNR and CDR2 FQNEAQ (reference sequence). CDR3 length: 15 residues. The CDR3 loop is CASSRTSGLGGEQFF.

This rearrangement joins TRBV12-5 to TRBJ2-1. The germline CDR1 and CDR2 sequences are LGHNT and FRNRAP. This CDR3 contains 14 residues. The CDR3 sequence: CASGYGEFYNEQFF. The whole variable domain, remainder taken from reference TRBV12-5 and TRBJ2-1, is DARVTQTPRHKVTEMGQEVTMRCQPILGHNTVFWYRQTMMQGLELLAYFRNRAPLDDSGMPKDRFSAEMPDATLATLKIQPSEPRDSAVYFCASGYGEFYNEQFFGPGTRLTVL.

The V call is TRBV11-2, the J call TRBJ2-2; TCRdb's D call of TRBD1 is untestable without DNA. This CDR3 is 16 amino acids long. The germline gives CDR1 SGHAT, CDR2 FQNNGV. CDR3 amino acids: CASSWGTETNTGELFF.